This TCR beta chain derives from a study of blood T cell repertoires in COVID-19. As for the study in general: Some COVID-19 samples were acute and others convalescent; all came from the United States, Italy and Spain. T cells, B-cell-depleted T cells, or PBMCs supplied cDNA or gDNA.

CDR1 and CDR2 from the germline V gene are MGHDK and SYGVNS. The CDR3 extends over 15 amino acids. Between the trimmed V and J ends, which lost 6 bases and 8 bases, there was a span of 19 bases. In the authors' workflow: Amplification of reference gene primers provided the estimated nucleated cell counts. Libraries were prepared by immunoSEQ multiplex PCR; TCRdb keeps only in-frame clonotypes and omits some of them. From that table come the V and J calls and clone size; the DNA was used to work out D and trimming. Found here are 200,000 to 250,000 clones, 80% to 90% of them singletons; the top ten hold 5.9%.

The sample comprised peripheral blood. The chain joins TRBV25-1 to TRBJ1-4; D remains ambiguous. The clonotype originates from a man aged 80 or over with acute or convalescent COVID-19. The CDR3 sequence is CASRPPPPGGEKLFF. CDR3 bases: TGTGCCAGCAGGCCACCCCCGCCGGGAGGGGAAAAACTGTTTTTT.